This TCR beta chain was found in a study of T cell repertoires in cytomegalovirus infection. Looking at the study overall: Indications came from public TCR beta signatures; they pointed to CMV infection and to a matching HLA type.

Whole-study findings and limits: Cumulative public TCR beta family frequency identified CMV carriers with the relevant HLA. Dominating the ex vivo response were HLA-C-restricted CMV-specific TCR beta clonotypes.

In TCRdb, the reads were re-called with MiXCR into one record per CDR3 protein. The table has under 7,000 distinct CDR3 sequences, about half seen once; the top ten hold around 89%. CDR3 size: 15 residues. Germline assignment: CDR1 SGHDN and CDR2 FVKESK. Comments on this clonotype: The antigen is unknown. Being one base from a much bigger clone, this may be a read error.

The chain recombines TRBV14 with TRBJ2-2; no firm D call. What was sequenced was PBMCs, sequenced either directly or after in vitro stimulation (not recorded which). The receptor was isolated from a human donor in good health (CMV status not recorded). Some clones in this sample may be carry-over from other donors' samples. The CDR3 sequence: CASRQEWENTGELFF. The CDR3 coding sequence is TGTGCCAGCAGACAAGAGTGGGAAAACACCGGGGAGCTGTTTTTT.